This TCR beta chain was sequenced in a study of identifying expanded T cells in peripheral blood. Turning to this clone: Antigen unknown.

Healthy donors had no documented immune events, such as infections, while sampled. General study findings and limits: Over approximately two and four weeks, about 15 and 18 clones changed, versus around 1.3 between replicates.

Only in-frame clones appear in the TCRdb table, and some are missing; sequencing was by immunoSEQ multiplex PCR. The profile shows just over 90,000 clones, around nine tenths of them singletons. The CDR3 is 14 residues long. Per the germline V gene, CDR1 is SGHTA and CDR2 is FQGNSA. The trim removed 2 bases at V and 3 bases at J, leaving 3 bases unmatched. Sequenced input: blood. The receptor comes from a person aged 18 to 75 in good health. The chain combines TRBV7-2 with TRBJ2-7; 8 nucleotides match TRBD2. CDR3 bases: TGTGCCAGCAGCTTAAGTACTAGCGGCTACGAGCAGTACTTC. Translated: CASSLSTSGYEQYF.